The 24 T cell receptor beta chains below all came from one sample that was sequenced in a study of T cells in Graves' hyperthyroidism and ophthalmopathy (dated by TCRdb to the late 2010s). The library was produced with multiplex PCR. The sequencer listed for this sample is Illumina HiSeq 2000. TCR beta CDR3 regions were amplified from RNA transcripts. A first-round RT-PCR of the TCR CDR3 used the HTBI primer set with the Qiagen OneStep RT-PCR kit. TCRdb handled the public reads itself, with Q25 trimming in fastp and clone calling in MiXCR, and kept productive beta chains. Rows merge per CDR3 protein into single entries with the most common DNA and genes. The sample table records about 340,000 distinct CDR3 sequences; roughly a fifth of these occur just once. Together, the top ten hold around half of the sample. Material for sequencing was blood. The receptors originated from a woman aged 50 to 60 with Graves' hyperthyroidism.

This clonotype has a count of ten or more. The V call is TRBV5-8, the J call TRBJ1-2, with 7 bases lining up with TRBD1. CDR1 SGHTS and CDR2 YDEGEE come from the germline V gene. Unmatched junction bases numbered 9, after V lost 4 bases and J lost 0 bases. This CDR3 has 16 amino acids. Written as DNA, the CDR3 is TGTGCCAGCAGCCCGGGGGGACAGACAACTAACTATGGCTACACCTTC. Translated: CASSPGGQTTNYGYTF.

At least ten counts were recorded for this clonotype. The rearrangement uses TRBV7-9 and TRBJ1-1; maybe TRBD1 (5 bases). The germline V and J ends were trimmed by 7 bases and 2 bases, with 11 bases remaining between them. This CDR3 has 13 residues. Germline CDR1 reads SEHNR; CDR2 reads FQNEAQ (reference sequence). The CDR3 sequence: CASTGDLNTEAFF. DNA of the CDR3: TGTGCCAGCACCGGGGACCTCAACACTGAAGCTTTCTTT.

Turning to this clonotype: It may be a read error: a sequence one base away is much more abundant. The chain has TRBV5-6 and TRBJ1-6; tentatively, D is TRBD1 (5 bases). Looked up from germline, CDR1 is SGHDT and CDR2 is YYEEEE. There are 16 residues in the CDR3. The CDR3 region is CASSLAGGLYNSLLHF. The CDR3 DNA follows: TGTGCCAGCAGCTTGGCCGGGGGACTGTACAATTCACTCCTCCACTTT.

This clonotype occurred a few times. The genes are TRBV5-4 and TRBJ2-7; D might be TRBD1 (5 bases). Germline V gene data show CDR1 as SGHNT and CDR2 as YYREEE (reference sequence). This CDR3 is built from 13 residues. Trimming pared 5 bases from V and 4 bases from J, leaving 13 bases between. In DNA form, the CDR3 reads TGTGCCAGCAGATCTGGCCAGGGTTACGAGCAGTACTTC. Its translation is CASRSGQGYEQYF.

This clonotype was detected many times. This chain uses TRBV2 with TRBJ1-1; 9 bases line up with TRBD1. With V trimmed by 5 bases and J by 6 bases, 7 bases remained unmatched. Germline V gene sequence: CDR1 SNHLY, CDR2 FYNNEI. CDR3 length: 14 amino acids. The CDR3 DNA reads as TGTGCCAGCAGTAGTCAGGGGGACAGGGCTGAAGCTTTCTTT. This encodes CASSSQGDRAEAFF.

This clonotype was picked up many times. This chain links TRBV6-1 with TRBJ2-3, with 10 bases identical to TRBD1. The CDR3 extends over 17 amino acids. With 1 base clipped from V and 2 bases from J, the junction kept 6 bases outside the gene matches. CDR1 is MNHNS, CDR2 SASEGT, per germline. In DNA, the CDR3 is TGTGCCAGCAGTGAAGACCGGACAGGGGGGATCACAGATACGCAGTATTTT. It translates to CASSEDRTGGITDTQYF.

In this sample, this clonotype turned up many times. This rearrangement joins TRBV12-3 or TRBV12-4 to TRBJ2-3, with D hard to call. V was clipped by 1 base and J by 4 bases, with 15 bases between them. The CDR3 is 16 amino acids. The CDR3 region is CASSLVVGIGPDTQYF. For the CDR3, the DNA is TGTGCCAGCAGTTTAGTGGTAGGGATCGGCCCAGATACGCAGTATTTT.

The genes are TRBV18 and TRBJ2-1; D is possibly TRBD1 (7 bases). Looked up from germline, CDR1 is KGHSH and CDR2 is LQKENI. Trimming pared 8 bases from V and 7 bases from J, leaving 21 bases between. The CDR3 sequence is 15 residues long. Here the CDR3 DNA reads TGTGCCAGCAGCGTAGGGGGGCAGGGGGGAAATGAGCAGTTCTTC. Its translation is CASSVGGQGGNEQFF.

This clonotype was picked up many times. The chain links TRBV10-3 to TRBJ2-7; D call uncertain. CDR3 size: 13 residues. The V end was cut by 5 bases, the J end by 0 bases, with 8 bases between. The germline gives CDR1 ENHRY, CDR2 SYGVKD. The CDR3, as DNA: TGTGCCATCAGTCAGGTGGGCTCCTACGAGCAGTACTTC. It yields the protein CAISQVGSYEQYF.

Only a few counts were recorded for this clonotype. V is TRBV7-8 and J is TRBJ2-3, with 7 bases that match TRBD1. Trimming cost V 5 bases and J 0 bases; bases outside gene matches: 8. The CDR3 length is 16 residues. CDR1 SGHVS and CDR2 FQNEAQ come from the germline V gene. The CDR3 nucleotides are TGTGCCAGCAGCCCATTAGACAGGGTTAGCACAGATACGCAGTATTTT. It specifies CASSPLDRVSTDTQYF.

In its sample, this clonotype was seen many times. The V gene is TRBV18, the J gene TRBJ1-2; D uncertain. Germline values: CDR1 KGHSH, CDR2 LQKENI. The germline V and J ends were trimmed by 2 bases and 2 bases, with 9 bases remaining between them. There are 14 residues in the CDR3. CDR3 protein: CASSPVDGNYGYTF. Written as DNA, the CDR3 is TGTGCCAGCTCACCAGTAGACGGGAACTATGGCTACACCTTC.

The sample holds one count of this clonotype. The chain combines TRBV28 with TRBJ1-1, with D unclear. Germline-derived CDR1 and CDR2 are MDHEN and SYDVKM. The CDR3 has 14 amino acids. V was pared by 7 bases and J by 5 bases, with 17 bases between. The CDR3 DNA sequence: TGTGCCAGCAACACTCAGGCGCCCCCAACTGAAGCTTTCTTT. It yields the protein CASNTQAPPTEAFF.

The V and J genes are TRBV6-2 or TRBV6-3 and TRBJ1-3; D is unclear. From germline, CDR1 is MNHEY and CDR2 SVGEGT. The CDR3 extends over 11 amino acids. V dropped 7 bases and J dropped 7 bases, with 8 bases sitting between them. The CDR3 sequence: CASTQTNTIYF. The CDR3 DNA sequence: TGTGCCAGCACCCAAACCAACACCATATATTTT.

This rearrangement joins TRBV5-4 to TRBJ2-3; D call uncertain. From germline, CDR1 is SGHNT and CDR2 YYREEE (reference sequence). Trimming removed 1 base at V and 4 bases at J, with 10 bases between. The CDR3 consists of 14 residues. This CDR3 reads CASSLRSGADTQYF. The CDR3 DNA is TGTGCCAGCAGCTTGAGGTCAGGCGCAGATACGCAGTATTTT.

This clonotype was recorded many times. This chain joins TRBV7-3 and TRBJ2-1; maybe TRBD2 (5 bases). Germline assignment: CDR1 SGHTA and CDR2 FQGTGA. The CDR3 is 15 residues long. With 5 bases removed from V and 0 bases from J, the gap between germline ends came to 11 bases. The DNA of the CDR3 is TGTGCCAGCAGCCCAGGACTTGGCTCCTACAATGAGCAGTTCTTC. Amino acids: CASSPGLGSYNEQFF. Filled out from reference TRBV7-3 and TRBJ2-1, the complete variable domain reads GAGVSQTPSNKVTEKGKYVELRCDPISGHTALYWYRQSLGQGPEFLIYFQGTGAADDSGLPNDRFFAVRPEGSVSTLKIQRTERGDSAVYLCASSPGLGSYNEQFFGPGTRLTVL.

The V call is TRBV3-1, the J call TRBJ2-3, with a tentative D call TRBD2 (5 bases). In germline, CDR1 is LGHDT, CDR2 YNNKEL (reference sequence). V was cut by 4 bases and J by 6 bases, with 8 bases left in between. The CDR3 contains 12 residues. The CDR3 protein is CASSRERDTQYF. In DNA, the CDR3 is TGTGCCAGCAGCCGGGAGAGGGATACGCAGTATTTT.

The table lists this clonotype with many counts. CDR3 loop: CAWEGRGDQPQHF. CDR3 DNA sequence: TGTGCCTGGGAGGGCAGGGGCGATCAGCCCCAGCATTTT. The gene calls are TRBV30 and TRBJ1-5, with a weak D call TRBD1 (6 bases). V lost 5 bases and J lost 5, with 13 bases in between. This CDR3 has 13 amino acids. CDR1 is GTSNPN and CDR2 is SVGIG in the germline V gene (reference sequence).

Many counts were recorded for this clonotype. The chain is built from TRBV6-1 and TRBJ2-1; 14 positions agree with TRBD2. V trimming: 5 bases; J trimming: 7 bases; junction bases outside the gene matches: 16. Germline CDR1 and CDR2: MNHNS and SASEGT. The CDR3 is made up of 19 amino acids. CDR3 sequence reads: CASSRAPGLTSGRENEQFF. DNA for the CDR3: TGTGCCAGCAGTCGAGCGCCAGGGTTGACTAGCGGGAGGGAAAATGAGCAGTTCTTC.

A few counts support this clonotype. This chain uses TRBV9 with TRBJ2-2; no clear D. The V end was cut by 2 bases, the J end by 7 bases, with 6 bases between. CDR1 is SGDLS, CDR2 YYNGEE, per germline. There are 12 residues in the CDR3. The CDR3 reads CASSVFFGELFF. The DNA of the CDR3 is TGTGCCAGCAGCGTTTTCTTCGGGGAGCTGTTTTTT.

The rearrangement joins TRBV19 to TRBJ2-2, with 7 nucleotides matching TRBD1. With 11 bases clipped from V and 5 bases from J, the junction kept 5 bases outside the gene matches. The CDR3 consists of 12 residues. Per the germline V gene, CDR1 is LNHDA and CDR2 is SQIVND (reference sequence). CDR3 sequence (DNA): TGTGCCTCCCGGGACAGAACCGGGGAGCTGTTTTTT. It is translated as CASRDRTGELFF.

In this sample, this clonotype turned up many times. The chain uses TRBV19 and TRBJ2-3; D is uncertain. CDR3 size: 14 residues. Germline loops: CDR1 LNHDA, CDR2 SQIVND (reference sequence). V gave up 1 base and J gave up 2 bases, with 7 bases separating them. CDR3 nucleotide sequence: TGTGCCAGTAGTATAGGGCAGAACACAGATACGCAGTATTTT. Amino acid sequence: CASSIGQNTDTQYF.

This clonotype was picked up a small number of times. The chain's CDR3 is CASSSRTKNIQYF. CDR3 nucleotide sequence: TGTGCCAGCAGCAGCCGGACCAAAAACATTCAGTACTTC. The chain uses TRBV7-2 and TRBJ2-4, with D unclear. V lost 5 bases and J 2 bases, leaving 7 bases between the germline ends. Germline values: CDR1 SGHTA, CDR2 FQGNSA. The CDR3 contains 13 residues.

This clonotype was picked up a small number of times. The chain couples TRBV10-3 to TRBJ1-2, with 8 bases identical to TRBD1. V trimming: 4 bases; J trimming: 2 bases; junction bases outside the gene matches: 6. This CDR3 is built from 15 residues. Germline values: CDR1 ENHRY, CDR2 SYGVKD. The CDR3 spells CAISVGQASNYGYTF. The CDR3 DNA is TGTGCCATCAGTGTGGGACAGGCCTCGAACTATGGCTACACCTTC.

The chain links TRBV5-8 to TRBJ2-7, with TRBD2 matching over 9 bases. CDR1 and CDR2 (germline): SGHTS, YDEGEE. The CDR3 is 17 residues long. With 4 bases clipped from V and 4 bases from J, the junction kept 15 bases outside the gene matches. CDR3 sequence (DNA): TGTGCCAGCAGCCAAGATGGTAGCGGGGGTATTAGATACGAGCAGTACTTC. Translating gives CASSQDGSGGIRYEQYF.